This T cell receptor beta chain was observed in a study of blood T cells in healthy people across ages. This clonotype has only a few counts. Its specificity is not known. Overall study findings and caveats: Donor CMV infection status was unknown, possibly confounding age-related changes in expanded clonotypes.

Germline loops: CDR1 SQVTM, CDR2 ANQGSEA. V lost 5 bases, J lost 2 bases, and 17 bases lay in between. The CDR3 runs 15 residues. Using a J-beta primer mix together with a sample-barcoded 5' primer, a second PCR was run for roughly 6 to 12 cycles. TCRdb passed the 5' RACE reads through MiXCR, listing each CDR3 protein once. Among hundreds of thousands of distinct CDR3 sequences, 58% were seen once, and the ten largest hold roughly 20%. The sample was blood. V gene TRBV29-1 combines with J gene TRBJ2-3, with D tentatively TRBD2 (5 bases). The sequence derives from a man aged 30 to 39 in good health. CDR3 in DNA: TGCAGCGTTTCCCCGACTACGCTTCCCACAGATACGCAGTATTTT. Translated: CSVSPTTLPTDTQYF.